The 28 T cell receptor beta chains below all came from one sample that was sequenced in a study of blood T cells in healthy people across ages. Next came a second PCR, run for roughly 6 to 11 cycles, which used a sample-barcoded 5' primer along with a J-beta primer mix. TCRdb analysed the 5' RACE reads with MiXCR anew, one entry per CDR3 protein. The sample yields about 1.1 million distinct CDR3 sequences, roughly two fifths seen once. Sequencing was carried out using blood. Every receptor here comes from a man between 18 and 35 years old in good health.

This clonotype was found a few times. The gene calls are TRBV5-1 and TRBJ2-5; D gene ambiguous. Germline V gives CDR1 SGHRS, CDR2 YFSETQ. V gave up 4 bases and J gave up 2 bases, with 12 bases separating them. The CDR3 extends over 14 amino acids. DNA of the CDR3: TGCGCCAGCAGCCCTACCGCGCCTCAAGAGACCCAGTACTTC. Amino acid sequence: CASSPTAPQETQYF.

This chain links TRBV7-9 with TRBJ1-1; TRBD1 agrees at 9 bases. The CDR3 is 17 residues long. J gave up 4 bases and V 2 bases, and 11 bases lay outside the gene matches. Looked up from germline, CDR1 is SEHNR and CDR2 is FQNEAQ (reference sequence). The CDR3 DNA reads TGTGCCAGCAGCTTACCGGACAGGGGTATTTTTATCACTGAAGCTTTCTTT. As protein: CASSLPDRGIFITEAFF.

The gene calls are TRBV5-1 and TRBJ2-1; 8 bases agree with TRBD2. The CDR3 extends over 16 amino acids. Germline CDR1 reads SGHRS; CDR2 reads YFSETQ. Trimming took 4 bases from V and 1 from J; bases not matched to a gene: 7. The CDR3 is CASSRGAGASYNEQFF. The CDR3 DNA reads TGCGCCAGCAGCCGCGGAGCGGGGGCGTCCTACAATGAGCAGTTCTTC.

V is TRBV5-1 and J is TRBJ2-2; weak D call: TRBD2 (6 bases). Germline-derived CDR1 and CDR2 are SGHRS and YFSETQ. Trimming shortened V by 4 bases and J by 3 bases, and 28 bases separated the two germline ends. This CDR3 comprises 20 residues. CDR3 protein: CASSPWGDRISGLDTGELFF. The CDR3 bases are TGCGCCAGCAGCCCTTGGGGGGACCGTATATCGGGGTTGGACACCGGGGAGCTGTTTTTT.

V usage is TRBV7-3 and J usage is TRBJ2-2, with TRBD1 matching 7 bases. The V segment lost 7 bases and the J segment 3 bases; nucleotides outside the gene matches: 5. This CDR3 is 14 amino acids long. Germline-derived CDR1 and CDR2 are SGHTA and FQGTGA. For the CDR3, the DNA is TGTGCCAGCACTCCGACAGGGCACACCGGGGAGCTGTTTTTT. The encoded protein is CASTPTGHTGELFF.

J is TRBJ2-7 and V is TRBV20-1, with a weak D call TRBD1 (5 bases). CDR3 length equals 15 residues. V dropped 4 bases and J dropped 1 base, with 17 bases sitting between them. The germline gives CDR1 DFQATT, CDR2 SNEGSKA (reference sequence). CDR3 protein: CSATTRTRRSYEQYF. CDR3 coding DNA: TGCAGTGCTACGACCCGGACACGCCGTTCCTACGAGCAGTACTTC.

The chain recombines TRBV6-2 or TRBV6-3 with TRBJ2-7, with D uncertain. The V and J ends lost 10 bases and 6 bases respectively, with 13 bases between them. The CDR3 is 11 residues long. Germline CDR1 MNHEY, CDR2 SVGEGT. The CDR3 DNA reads TGTGCCATCAACACCTTCTTCGAGCAGTACTTC. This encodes CAINTFFEQYF.

CDR3 region: CASSLAMTKNGYTF. DNA for the CDR3: TGTGCCAGCAGTTTAGCGATGACGAAAAATGGCTACACCTTC. The chain links TRBV12-3 or TRBV12-4 to TRBJ1-2; no firm D call. CDR3 size: 14 residues. The V end was cut by 0 bases, the J end by 6 bases, with 11 bases between.

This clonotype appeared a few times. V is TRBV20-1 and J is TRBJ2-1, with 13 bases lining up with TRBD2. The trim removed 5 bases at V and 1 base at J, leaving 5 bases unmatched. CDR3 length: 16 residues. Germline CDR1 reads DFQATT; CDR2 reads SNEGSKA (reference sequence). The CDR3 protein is CSAPGLAGDSYNEQFF. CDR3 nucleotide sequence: TGCAGTGCTCCCGGACTAGCGGGGGATTCCTACAATGAGCAGTTCTTC.

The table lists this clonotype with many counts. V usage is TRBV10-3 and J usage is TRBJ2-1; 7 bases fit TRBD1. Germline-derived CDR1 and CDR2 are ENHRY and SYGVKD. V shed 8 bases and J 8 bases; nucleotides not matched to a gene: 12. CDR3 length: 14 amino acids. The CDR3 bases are TGTGCCATCTCCAAACAGGGGATGAGAGATGAGCAGTTCTTC. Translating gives CAISKQGMRDEQFF.

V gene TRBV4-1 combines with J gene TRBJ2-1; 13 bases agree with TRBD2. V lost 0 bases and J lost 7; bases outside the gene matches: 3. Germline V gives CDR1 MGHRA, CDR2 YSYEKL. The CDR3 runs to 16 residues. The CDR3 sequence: CASSQDTSGGVNEQFF. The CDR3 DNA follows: TGCGCCAGCAGCCAAGATACTAGCGGGGGGGTGAATGAGCAGTTCTTC.

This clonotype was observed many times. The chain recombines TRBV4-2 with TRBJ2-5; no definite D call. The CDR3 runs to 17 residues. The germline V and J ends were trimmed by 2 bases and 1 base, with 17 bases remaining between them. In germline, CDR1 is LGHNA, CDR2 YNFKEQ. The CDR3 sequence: CASSQPSLLLFQETQYF. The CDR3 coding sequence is TGTGCCAGCAGCCAACCCTCTCTTCTCCTTTTCCAAGAGACCCAGTACTTC.

CDR3 sequence: CASMESGSAFF. CDR3 nucleotide sequence: TGTGCCAGCATGGAGAGTGGTTCAGCTTTCTTT. The V call is TRBV7-9, the J call TRBJ1-1; D gene ambiguous. The CDR3 is made up of 11 amino acids. V was clipped by 7 bases and J by 10 bases, with 13 bases between them. Per germline, CDR1 SEHNR and CDR2 FQNEAQ (reference sequence).

CDR3 sequence (DNA): TGTGCCAGCAGGGAGACAGGTTTATACGAGCAGTACTTC. It is translated as CASRETGLYEQYF. The chain has TRBV2 and TRBJ2-7; possibly TRBD1 for D (6 bases). There are 13 residues in the CDR3. The germline V gene encodes CDR1 SNHLY and CDR2 FYNNEI. Trimming took off 6 bases at V and 4 bases at J, with 13 bases between the two ends.

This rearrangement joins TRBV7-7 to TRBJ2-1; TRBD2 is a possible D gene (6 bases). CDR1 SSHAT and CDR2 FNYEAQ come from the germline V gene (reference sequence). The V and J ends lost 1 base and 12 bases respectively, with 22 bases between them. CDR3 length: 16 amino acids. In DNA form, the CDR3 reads TGTGCCAGCAGCTTAGGGGCCCCCGGGACTGTAGTAGGGCAGTTCTTC. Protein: CASSLGAPGTVVGQFF.

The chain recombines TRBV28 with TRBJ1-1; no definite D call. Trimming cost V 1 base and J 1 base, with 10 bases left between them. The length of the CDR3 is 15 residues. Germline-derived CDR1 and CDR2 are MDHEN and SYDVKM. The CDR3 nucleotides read TGTGCCAGCAGTTTATTCGAGACACCGAACACTGAAGCTTTCTTT. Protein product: CASSLFETPNTEAFF. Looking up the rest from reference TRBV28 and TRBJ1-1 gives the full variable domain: DVKVTQSSRYLVKRTGEKVFLECVQDMDHENMFWYRQDPGLGLRLIYFSYDVKMKEKGDIPEGYSVSREKKERFSLILESASTNQTSMYLCASSLFETPNTEAFFGQGTRLTVV.

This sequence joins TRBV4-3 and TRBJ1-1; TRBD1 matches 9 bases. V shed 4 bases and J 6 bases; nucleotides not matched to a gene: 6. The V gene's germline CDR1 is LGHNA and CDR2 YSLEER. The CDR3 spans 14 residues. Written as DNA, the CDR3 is TGCGCCAGCAGCCGCGACACAGGGGGCCCTGAAGCTTTCTTT. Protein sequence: CASSRDTGGPEAFF.

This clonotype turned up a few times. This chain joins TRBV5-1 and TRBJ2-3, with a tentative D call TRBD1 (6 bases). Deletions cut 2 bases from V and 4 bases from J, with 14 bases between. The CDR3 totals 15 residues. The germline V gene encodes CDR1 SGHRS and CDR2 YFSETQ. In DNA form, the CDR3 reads TGCGCCAGCAGCTTACAGGGAATCGGGCCAGATACGCAGTATTTT. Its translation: CASSLQGIGPDTQYF.

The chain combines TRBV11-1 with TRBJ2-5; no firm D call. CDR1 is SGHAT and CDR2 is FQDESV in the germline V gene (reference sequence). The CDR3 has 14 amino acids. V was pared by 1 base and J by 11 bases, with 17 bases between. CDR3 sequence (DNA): TGTGCCAGCAGCTTAGGCCGGCGAGCTCATGAGCAGTACTTC. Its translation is CASSLGRRAHEQYF. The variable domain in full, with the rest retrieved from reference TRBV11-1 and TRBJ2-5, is EAEVAQSPRYKITEKSQAVAFWCDPISGHATLYWYRQILGQGPELLVQFQDESVVDDSQLPKDRFSAERLKGVDSTLKIQPAELGDSAMYLCASSLGRRAHEQYFGPGTRLLVL.

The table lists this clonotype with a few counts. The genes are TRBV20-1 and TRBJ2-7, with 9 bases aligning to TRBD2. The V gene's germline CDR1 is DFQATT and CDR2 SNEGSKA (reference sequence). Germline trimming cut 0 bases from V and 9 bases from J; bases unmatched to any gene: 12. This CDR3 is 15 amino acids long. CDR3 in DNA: TGCAGTGCTAGAGAACGCGGGGGGGAAATCTTTGGGCAGTACTTC. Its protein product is CSARERGGEIFGQYF.

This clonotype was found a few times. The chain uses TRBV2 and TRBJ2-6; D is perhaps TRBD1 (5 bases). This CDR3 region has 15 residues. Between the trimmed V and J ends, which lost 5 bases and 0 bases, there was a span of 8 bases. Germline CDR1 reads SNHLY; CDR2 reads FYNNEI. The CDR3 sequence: CASSYRSSGANVLTF. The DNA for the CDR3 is TGTGCCAGCAGTTACAGGAGCTCTGGGGCCAACGTCCTGACTTTC.

The CDR3 DNA sequence: TGTGCCAGCAGCCCAGACCCCCCGGGGGGGCTTTACAATGAGCAGTTCTTC. Protein: CASSPDPPGGLYNEQFF. The V gene is TRBV13, the J gene TRBJ2-1, with 8 bases lining up with TRBD2. The V segment lost 5 bases and the J segment 4 bases; nucleotides outside the gene matches: 13. The CDR3 runs to 17 residues. The germline gives CDR1 PRHDT, CDR2 FYEKMQ (reference sequence).

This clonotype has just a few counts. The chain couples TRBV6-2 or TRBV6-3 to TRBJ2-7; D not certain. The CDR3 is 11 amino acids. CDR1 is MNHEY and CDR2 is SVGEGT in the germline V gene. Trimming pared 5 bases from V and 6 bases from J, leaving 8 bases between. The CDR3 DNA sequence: TGTGCCAGCAGTCCCAACCTCGAGCAGTACTTC. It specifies CASSPNLEQYF.

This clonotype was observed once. The CDR3 loop is CASSPGKDGYTF. CDR3 in DNA: TGTGCCAGCAGCCCAGGGAAAGACGGCTACACCTTC. The chain carries TRBV27 and TRBJ1-2; possibly TRBD1 for D (5 bases). From germline, CDR1 is MNHEY and CDR2 SMNVEV (reference sequence). Trimming removed 6 bases at V and 8 bases at J, with 13 bases between. The CDR3 extends over 12 amino acids.

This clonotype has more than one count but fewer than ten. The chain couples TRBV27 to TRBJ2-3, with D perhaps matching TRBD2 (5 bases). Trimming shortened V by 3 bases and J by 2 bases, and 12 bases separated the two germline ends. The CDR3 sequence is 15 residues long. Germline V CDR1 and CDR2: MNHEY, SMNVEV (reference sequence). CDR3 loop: CASSFQRADTDTQYF. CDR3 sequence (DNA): TGTGCCAGCAGTTTTCAGAGGGCAGACACAGATACGCAGTATTTT.

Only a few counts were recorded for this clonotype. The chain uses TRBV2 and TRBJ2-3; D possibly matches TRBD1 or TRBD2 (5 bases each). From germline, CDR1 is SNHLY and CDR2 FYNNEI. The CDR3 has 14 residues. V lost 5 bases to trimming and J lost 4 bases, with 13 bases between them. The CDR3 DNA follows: TGTGCCAGCAGTAAAAACGGGGCGGCAGATACGCAGTATTTT. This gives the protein CASSKNGAADTQYF.

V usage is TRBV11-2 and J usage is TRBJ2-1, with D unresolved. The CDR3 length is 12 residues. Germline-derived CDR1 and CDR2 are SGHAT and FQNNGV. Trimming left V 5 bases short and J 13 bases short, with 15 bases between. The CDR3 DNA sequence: TGTGCCAGCAGCATAATGTCGGTTGGACAGTTCTTC. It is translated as CASSIMSVGQFF.

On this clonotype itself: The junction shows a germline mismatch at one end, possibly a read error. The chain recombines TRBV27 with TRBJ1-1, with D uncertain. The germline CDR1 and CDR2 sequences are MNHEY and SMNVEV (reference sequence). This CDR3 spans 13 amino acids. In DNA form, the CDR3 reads TGTGCCGGCAGCCATACACAGAACACTGAAGCTTTCTTT. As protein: CAGSHTQNTEAFF.